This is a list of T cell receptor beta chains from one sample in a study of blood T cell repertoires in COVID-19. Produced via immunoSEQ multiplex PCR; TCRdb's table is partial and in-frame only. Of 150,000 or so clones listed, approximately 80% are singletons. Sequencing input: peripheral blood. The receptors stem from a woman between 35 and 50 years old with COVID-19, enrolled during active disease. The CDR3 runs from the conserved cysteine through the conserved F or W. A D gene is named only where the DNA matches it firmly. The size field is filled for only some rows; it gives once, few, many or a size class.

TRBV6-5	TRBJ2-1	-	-	CASRERASYNEQFF	TGTGCCAGCAGAGAGCGGGCGTCCTACAATGAGCAGTTCTTC
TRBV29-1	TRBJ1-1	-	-	CSVEDLVRGKNIEAFF	TGCAGCGTTGAAGATCTAGTTCGGGGAAAAAACATTGAAGCTTTCTTT
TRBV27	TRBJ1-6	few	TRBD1	CASSRDRGGSPLHF	TGTGCCAGCAGTCGGGACAGGGGTGGCTCACCCCTCCACTTT
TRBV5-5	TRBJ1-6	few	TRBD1	CASSLGQGASPLHF	TGTGCCAGCAGCTTGGGACAGGGGGCTTCACCCCTCCACTTT
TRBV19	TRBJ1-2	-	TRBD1	CASRADRVVNYGYTF	TGTGCCAGTAGAGCAGACAGGGTTGTCAACTATGGCTACACCTTC
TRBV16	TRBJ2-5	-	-	CASSPGSAAKETQYF	TGTGCCAGCAGCCCAGGTTCAGCGGCTAAAGAGACCCAGTACTTC
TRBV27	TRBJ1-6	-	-	CASRDSNSPLHF	TGTGCCAGCAGGGACAGTAATTCACCCCTCCACTTT
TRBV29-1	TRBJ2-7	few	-	CSGRLVISGEQYF	TGCAGCGGTAGACTAGTCATTTCGGGCGAGCAGTACTTC
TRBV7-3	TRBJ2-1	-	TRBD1	CASSFLGQGRDEQFF	TGTGCCAGCAGCTTCCTAGGACAGGGGCGAGATGAGCAGTTCTTC
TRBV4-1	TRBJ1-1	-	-	CASSQDGWAKAFF	TGCGCCAGCAGCCAAGATGGGTGGGCGAAAGCTTTCTTT
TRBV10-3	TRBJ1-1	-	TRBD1	CAISDATGRNTEAFF	TGTGCCATCAGTGACGCGACAGGGAGGAACACTGAAGCTTTCTTT
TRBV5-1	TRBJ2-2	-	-	CASRLVGGELFF	TGCGCCAGCAGACTAGTGGGCGGGGAGCTGTTTTTT
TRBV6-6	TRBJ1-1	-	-	CASSYVRAGEAFF	TGTGCCAGCAGTTACGTCCGGGCGGGTGAAGCTTTCTTT
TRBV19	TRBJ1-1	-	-	CASSIDKLKAFF	TGTGCCAGTAGTATAGATAAGCTCAAAGCTTTCTTT
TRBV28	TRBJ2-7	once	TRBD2	CASSLAGGVHYEQYF	TGTGCCAGCAGTCTTGCGGGAGGGGTTCACTACGAGCAGTACTTC
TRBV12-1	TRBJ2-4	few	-	CASSSPETRLAIRVAKNIQYF	TGTGCCAGCAGTTCCCCCGAGACTCGACTAGCGATCCGAGTAGCCAAAAACATTCAGTACTTC
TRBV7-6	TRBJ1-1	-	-	CASSPLPPERMTEAFF	TGTGCCAGCAGCCCACTTCCCCCCGAGCGTATGACTGAAGCTTTCTTT
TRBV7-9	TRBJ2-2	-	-	CASSPIGELFF	TGTGCCAGCAGCCCCATCGGGGAGCTGTTTTTT
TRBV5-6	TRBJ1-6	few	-	CASSLNSLYNSPLHF	TGTGCCAGCAGCTTGAACTCTTTGTATAATTCACCCCTCCACTTT
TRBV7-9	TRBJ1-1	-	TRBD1	CASNLAPGTGNTEAFF	TGTGCCAGCAACCTAGCCCCCGGGACAGGGAACACTGAAGCTTTCTTT
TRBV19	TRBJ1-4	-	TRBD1	CASSRGTGGYEKLFF	TGTGCCAGTAGTAGGGGGACAGGGGGCTACGAAAAACTGTTTTTT
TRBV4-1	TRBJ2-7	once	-	CASSQLRVNYEQYF	TGCGCCAGCAGCCAGCTCAGGGTGAACTACGAGCAGTACTTC
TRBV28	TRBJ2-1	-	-	CASTERSSYNEQFF	TGTGCCAGCACGGAGCGGAGCTCCTACAATGAGCAGTTCTTC
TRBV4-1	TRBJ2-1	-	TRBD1	CASSRSRDRSYNEQFF	TGCGCCAGCAGCCGCTCCCGGGACAGATCCTACAATGAGCAGTTCTTC